These 25 T cell receptor beta chains came from one sample sequenced in a study of ipilimumab plus nivolumab after autologous stem cell transplantation. Profiling relied on immunoSEQ multiplex PCR, and the TCRdb table lists in-frame clones only, not all of them. The data show 77,000 or so clones, approximately 83% seen once. The source material was PBMCs, sampled in a trial of ipilimumab plus nivolumab as post-transplant consolidation. The receptors stem from a male donor with diffuse large B-cell lymphoma.

The rearrangement joins TRBV5-6 to TRBJ1-4, with 7 bases that match TRBD1. V shed 5 bases and J 2 bases; nucleotides not matched to a gene: 6. Germline V CDR1 and CDR2: SGHDT, YYEEEE. This CDR3 has 15 residues. Here the CDR3 DNA reads TGTGCCAGCAGTAAACAGGGGAGGACTAATGAAAAACTGTTTTTT. It is translated as CASSKQGRTNEKLFF.

The rearrangement joins TRBV9 to TRBJ2-5; maybe TRBD2 (6 bases). V was shortened by 4 bases and J by 2 bases, with 15 bases between the two germline ends. The length of the CDR3 is 15 residues. Looked up from germline, CDR1 is SGDLS and CDR2 is YYNGEE. In DNA, the CDR3 is TGTGCCAGCAGCCCCCCCCTGGAGGGGCAAGAGACCCAGTACTTC. Translated, it gives CASSPPLEGQETQYF.

The rearrangement joins TRBV2 to TRBJ2-3, with D hard to call. This CDR3 comprises 14 residues. V was cut by 2 bases and J by 4 bases, with 10 bases left in between. Germline loops: CDR1 SNHLY, CDR2 FYNNEI. The CDR3 nucleotides read TGTGCCAGCAGTGAAAATCCCGCGGCAGATACGCAGTATTTT. Translating gives CASSENPAADTQYF.

The V call is TRBV18, the J call TRBJ1-1, with 9 bases matching TRBD1. V lost 2 bases, J lost 5 bases, and 6 bases stayed unmatched. The CDR3 has 15 residues. The germline gives CDR1 KGHSH, CDR2 LQKENI. CDR3 nucleotides: TGTGCCAGCTCACCATCGGGACAGGGATGGACTGAAGCTTTCTTT. Translating it yields CASSPSGQGWTEAFF.

Only a few counts were recorded for this clone. The CDR3 DNA reads as TGTGCCAGCAGTTCGGACATCTATGGCTACACCTTC. It is translated as CASSSDIYGYTF. The chain uses TRBV2 and TRBJ1-2, with D perhaps TRBD1 (5 bases). The V end was cut by 5 bases, the J end by 4 bases, with 8 bases between. In germline, CDR1 is SNHLY, CDR2 FYNNEI. The CDR3 extends over 12 amino acids.

The sample holds one count of this clone. The rearrangement links TRBV29-1 to TRBJ2-5, with a possible D match to TRBD1 (5 bases). Germline-derived CDR1 and CDR2 are SQVTM and ANQGSEA. CDR3 size: 13 residues. The V and J ends lost 1 base and 2 bases respectively, with 8 bases between them. The CDR3 DNA sequence: TGCAGCGTTGAAGTCCAGGGTCAAGAGACCCAGTACTTC. Amino acids: CSVEVQGQETQYF.

This chain uses TRBV10-3 with TRBJ2-7, with 8 bases identical to TRBD1. Germline CDR1 and CDR2: ENHRY and SYGVKD. J lost 2 bases, V lost 8 bases, and 5 bases had no gene match. The CDR3 sequence is 13 residues long. The CDR3 loop is CAIGGQATYEQYF. In DNA, the CDR3 is TGTGCCATCGGGGGACAGGCCACCTACGAGCAGTACTTC.

This clone was recorded only once. The chain couples TRBV7-9 to TRBJ2-3, with a weak D call TRBD2 (5 bases). The CDR3 contains 15 residues. Germline V gene lookup returns CDR1 SEHNR and CDR2 FQNEAQ (reference sequence). Between the trimmed V and J ends, which lost 3 bases and 2 bases, there was a span of 12 bases. CDR3 sequence: CASSFGSGTTDTQYF. In DNA, the CDR3 is TGTGCCAGCAGCTTTGGGAGCGGAACCACAGATACGCAGTATTTT.

The chain joins TRBV28 to TRBJ1-2; 8 bases are shared with TRBD1. The V segment lost 2 bases and the J segment 7 bases; nucleotides outside the gene matches: 6. The V gene's germline CDR1 is MDHEN and CDR2 SYDVKM. This CDR3 is built from 14 residues. Written as DNA, the CDR3 is TGTGCCAGCAGTTTAACCAGGGGGCCCAGTGGCTACACCTTC. Encoded protein: CASSLTRGPSGYTF.

The sample holds a few counts of this clone. The J gene is TRBJ2-7, the V gene TRBV11-2; tentatively, D is TRBD1 or TRBD2 (5 bases each). V was pared by 1 base and J by 4 bases, with 14 bases between. CDR1 and CDR2 (germline): SGHAT, FQNNGV. The CDR3 is 15 residues long. The chain's CDR3 is CASSLGPGDGYEQYF. The CDR3 nucleotides are TGTGCCAGCAGCTTAGGACCCGGGGACGGATACGAGCAGTACTTC.

This clone was recorded once. CDR3 loop: CAISGLSGEQFF. Written as DNA, the CDR3 is TGTGCCATCAGTGGCCTATCTGGGGAGCAGTTCTTC. The chain recombines TRBV10-3 with TRBJ2-1; D unresolved. CDR1 and CDR2 (germline): ENHRY, SYGVKD. This CDR3 is 12 amino acids long. Trimming left V 4 bases short and J 10 bases short, with 11 bases between.

V gene TRBV5-4 combines with J gene TRBJ2-7; 8 bases align to TRBD1. The CDR3 has 14 residues. Trimming took 5 bases from V and 4 from J; bases not matched to a gene: 8. Germline V gives CDR1 SGHNT, CDR2 YYREEE (reference sequence). The CDR3 DNA reads as TGTGCCAGCAGTCAGGACAGGGATTCTTACGAGCAGTACTTC. It encodes CASSQDRDSYEQYF.

The rearrangement links TRBV4-1 to TRBJ1-2; unclear D gene. This CDR3 has 15 amino acids. CDR1 and CDR2 from the germline V gene are MGHRA and YSYEKL. Trimming stripped 0 bases from V and 1 base from J, with 9 bases between. The CDR3 reads CASSQDHGLNYGYTF. CDR3 sequence (DNA): TGCGCCAGCAGCCAAGACCACGGACTTAACTATGGCTACACCTTC.

The chain carries TRBV19 and TRBJ2-3; the D is unclear. The CDR3 runs to 13 residues. The V gene lost 5 bases and the J gene lost 6 bases, with 12 bases spanning the gap. Per the germline V gene, CDR1 is LNHDA and CDR2 is SQIVND (reference sequence). CDR3 sequence (DNA): TGTGCCAGTAGTGCAGAAACAAAGGATACGCAGTATTTT. Protein product: CASSAETKDTQYF.

This chain links TRBV19 with TRBJ1-5; a weak D match, TRBD1 (5 bases). Trimming pared 8 bases from V and 2 bases from J, leaving 13 bases between. The germline gives CDR1 LNHDA, CDR2 SQIVND (reference sequence). This CDR3 contains 14 residues. The CDR3 region has the DNA TGTGCCAGTGGGGAGACAGTGCGCAATCAGCCCCAGCATTTT. Translation: CASGETVRNQPQHF.

This chain connects TRBV30 to TRBJ2-7, with 7 bases identical to TRBD2. There are 13 residues in the CDR3. CDR1 is GTSNPN and CDR2 is SVGIG in the germline V gene (reference sequence). J gave up 2 bases and V 2 bases, and 3 bases lay outside the gene matches. As DNA, the CDR3 is TGTGCCTGGAGTTCCGGGGGGACCTACGAGCAGTACTTC. Protein: CAWSSGGTYEQYF.

The gene calls are TRBV2 and TRBJ2-7; D call uncertain. Germline CDR1 and CDR2: SNHLY and FYNNEI. The CDR3 is 8 residues long. V lost 6 bases to trimming and J lost 6 bases, with 0 bases between them. For the CDR3, the DNA is TGTGCCAGCAGCGAGCAGTACTTC. Translated, it gives CASSEQYF.

V usage is TRBV6-1 and J usage is TRBJ1-1, with D tentatively TRBD1 (5 bases). Between the trimmed V and J ends, which lost 6 bases and 0 bases, there was a span of 14 bases. Looked up from germline, CDR1 is MNHNS and CDR2 is SASEGT. The CDR3 totals 15 residues. The CDR3, as DNA: TGTGCCAGCAGCCAAAGACAGCCCATGAACACTGAAGCTTTCTTT. It translates to CASSQRQPMNTEAFF.

V gene TRBV27 combines with J gene TRBJ1-6, with 7 positions matching TRBD1. The CDR3 is 12 residues long. Germline CDR1 and CDR2: MNHEY and SMNVEV (reference sequence). V was clipped by 6 bases and J by 8 bases; unmatched bases: 1. The CDR3 reads CASSDRDSPLHF. The CDR3 DNA follows: TGTGCCAGCAGCGACAGGGATTCACCCCTCCACTTT.

This clone was observed a handful of times. The V call is TRBV27, the J call TRBJ2-7, with 7 bases that match TRBD2. Trimming cost V 6 bases and J 3 bases; bases outside gene matches: 11. The CDR3 extends over 15 amino acids. Per the germline V gene, CDR1 is MNHEY and CDR2 is SMNVEV (reference sequence). The CDR3 protein is CASRTNRDYLYEQYF. CDR3 bases: TGTGCCAGCAGAACAAATCGGGACTATCTCTACGAGCAGTACTTC.

The chain combines TRBV19 with TRBJ1-6, with D unresolved. V was cut by 3 bases and J by 8 bases, with 11 bases left in between. The CDR3 loop spans 14 amino acids. From germline, CDR1 is LNHDA and CDR2 SQIVND (reference sequence). CDR3 region: CASSIGIYDSPLHF. The DNA for the CDR3 is TGTGCCAGTAGTATTGGAATATATGATTCACCCCTCCACTTT. The variable domain in full, completed from reference TRBV19 and TRBJ1-6, reads DGGITQSPKYLFRKEGQNVTLSCEQNLNHDAMYWYRQDPGQGLRLIYYSQIVNDFQKGDIAEGYSVSREKKESFPLTVTSAQKNPTAFYLCASSIGIYDSPLHFGNGTRLTVT.

This sequence joins TRBV29-1 and TRBJ2-1; D is undetermined. CDR1 and CDR2 (germline): SQVTM, ANQGSEA. The CDR3 spans 11 residues. The ends were cut back, 1 base at V and 8 bases at J, with 6 bases in the middle. In DNA, the CDR3 is TGCAGCGTTGAAGTAGGGTATGAGCAGTTCTTC. Translation gives CSVEVGYEQFF.

This clone has more than one count but fewer than ten. The chain combines TRBV7-2 with TRBJ1-6; D gene uncertain. V gave up 1 base and J gave up 13 bases, with 14 bases separating them. Looked up from germline, CDR1 is SGHTA and CDR2 is FQGNSA. CDR3 length equals 14 residues. CDR3 in DNA: TGTGCCAGCAGCTTAGGAGATTGGGTAACTCCCCTCCACTTT. Amino acid sequence: CASSLGDWVTPLHF.

V is TRBV19 and J is TRBJ1-6; D gene ambiguous. V gave up 0 bases and J gave up 5 bases, with 5 bases separating them. This CDR3 has 14 amino acids. Germline CDR1 and CDR2: LNHDA and SQIVND (reference sequence). CDR3 in amino acids: CASSIDQDNSPLHF. CDR3 coding DNA: TGTGCCAGTAGTATAGATCAAGATAATTCACCCCTCCACTTT.

In this sample, this clone turned up once. The rearrangement links TRBV7-9 to TRBJ2-5, with D perhaps TRBD2 (5 bases). The J call may be faulty, since TRBJ2-7 better matches the DNA end. The CDR3 is made up of 16 amino acids. Per germline, CDR1 SEHNR and CDR2 FQNEAQ (reference sequence). The CDR3 spells CASSLLGEAPEDEQYF. In nucleotides, the CDR3 is TGTGCCAGCAGCTTACTCGGGGAAGCGCCTGAGGACGAGCAGTACTTC.